These 28 T cell receptor beta chains were sequenced from one sample in a study of blood T cell repertoires in COVID-19. The protocol was immunoSEQ multiplex PCR, while the TCRdb copy is restricted to in-frame clones and leaves out a portion. The sample consists of roughly 390,000 clones, about 89% of them appearing once. Specimen: peripheral blood. The receptors were gathered from a woman in her twenties or thirties with COVID-19, enrolled during active disease.

This chain uses TRBV11-2 with TRBJ2-5; TRBD1 aligns across 9 bases. The V gene end was trimmed by 4 bases and the J gene end by 1 base; junction bases not matched to a gene: 7. CDR1 SGHAT and CDR2 FQNNGV come from the germline V gene. CDR3 length: 16 residues. The CDR3 DNA reads as TGTGCCAGCAGCTACTATATGGGACAGGGCCAAGAGACCCAGTACTTC. Translated, it gives CASSYYMGQGQETQYF.

The chain has TRBV10-1 and TRBJ2-2; 9 bases align to TRBD1. The germline V gene encodes CDR1 WNHNN and CDR2 SYGVQD (reference sequence). The CDR3 sequence is 15 residues long. V shed 4 bases and J 2 bases; nucleotides not matched to a gene: 2. CDR3 protein: CASSGDRENTGELFF. CDR3 in DNA: TGCGCCAGCAGTGGGGACAGGGAAAACACCGGGGAGCTGTTTTTT.

The chain is built from TRBV27 and TRBJ2-5; D might be TRBD2 (5 bases). Germline V gene lookup returns CDR1 MNHEY and CDR2 SMNVEV (reference sequence). Trimming stripped 1 base from V and 3 bases from J, with 12 bases between. The CDR3 has 15 amino acids. In nucleotides, the CDR3 is TGTGCCAGCAGTTTATTGGGCCCGGGAAAAGAGACCCAGTACTTC. This codes for CASSLLGPGKETQYF.

Here the CDR3 DNA reads TGTGCCACCAGTGGTCTACAGGTGGATGGCTACACCTTC. Protein product: CATSGLQVDGYTF. The chain couples TRBV24-1 to TRBJ1-2, with TRBD1 as a possible D gene (5 bases). Looked up from germline, CDR1 is KGHDR and CDR2 is SFDVKD. The CDR3 is made up of 13 amino acids. The V end was cut by 5 bases, the J end by 6 bases, with 12 bases between.

The chain uses TRBV5-1 and TRBJ1-2, with 9 bases matching TRBD1. This CDR3 has 15 residues. Germline loops: CDR1 SGHRS, CDR2 YFSETQ. V shed 4 bases and J 5 bases; nucleotides not matched to a gene: 9. In nucleotides, the CDR3 is TGCGCCAGCAGCACCCTCCCCGGGACAGGGTATGGCTACACCTTC. Translating it yields CASSTLPGTGYGYTF. Full variable domain (missing parts from reference TRBV5-1 and TRBJ1-2): KAGVTQTPRYLIKTRGQQVTLSCSPISGHRSVSWYQQTPGQGLQFLFEYFSETQRNKGNFPGRFSGRQFSNSRSEMNVSTLELGDSALYLCASSTLPGTGYGYTFGSGTRLTVV.

The chain recombines TRBV2 with TRBJ2-6; TRBD2 might be the D (6 bases). V dropped 6 bases and J dropped 3 bases, with 24 bases sitting between them. CDR1 and CDR2 (germline): SNHLY, FYNNEI. This CDR3 has 19 amino acids. The CDR3 sequence is CASRVGLPGRLGGANVLTF. In nucleotides, the CDR3 is TGTGCCAGCAGGGTCGGACTACCAGGACGTTTAGGTGGGGCCAACGTCCTGACTTTC.

This clone appeared a single time. The chain carries TRBV2 and TRBJ2-3; 8 bases are shared with TRBD2. After removal of 6 bases from V and 2 bases from J, the junction contained 4 bases not matched to a gene. The germline CDR1 and CDR2 sequences are SNHLY and FYNNEI. This CDR3 is built from 14 residues. The CDR3 DNA reads as TGTGCCAGCAGGGAGGGACTAGACACAGATACGCAGTATTTT. Its protein product is CASREGLDTDTQYF. Using reference TRBV2 and TRBJ2-3 for the parts outside the CDR3, the full variable domain is EPEVTQTPSHQVTQMGQEVILRCVPISNHLYFYWYRQILGQKVEFLVSFYNNEISEKSEIFDDQFSVERPDGSNFTLKIRSTKLEDSAMYFCASREGLDTDTQYFGPGTRLTVL.

This clone was counted once. The chain recombines TRBV4-1 with TRBJ2-1, with D perhaps matching TRBD1 (6 bases). With 1 base removed from V and 9 bases from J, the gap between germline ends came to 10 bases. CDR1 MGHRA and CDR2 YSYEKL come from the germline V gene. The CDR3 is 13 residues long. Here the CDR3 reads CASSQGGLTEQFF. In DNA form, the CDR3 reads TGCGCCAGCAGCCAAGGGGGGCTCACTGAGCAGTTCTTC.

V and J are TRBV14 and TRBJ2-2; no definite D call. Trimming took off 1 base at V and 7 bases at J, with 4 bases between the two ends. The CDR3 loop spans 12 amino acids. Germline V lookup: CDR1 SGHDN, CDR2 FVKESK. CDR3 DNA sequence: TGTGCCAGCAGCCAAGTCAGCGGGGAGCTGTTTTTT. Translation: CASSQVSGELFF. Full variable domain (missing parts from reference TRBV14 and TRBJ2-2): EAGVTQFPSHSVIEKGQTVTLRCDPISGHDNLYWYRRVMGKEIKFLLHFVKESKQDESGMPNNRFLAERTGGTYSTLKVQPAELEDSGVYFCASSQVSGELFFGEGSRLTVL.

J is TRBJ2-5 and V is TRBV7-2, with D perhaps matching TRBD2 (5 bases). The germline V gene has CDR1 SGHTA and CDR2 FQGNSA. The CDR3 spans 14 residues. With 1 base removed from V and 5 bases from J, the gap between germline ends came to 11 bases. The CDR3 protein is CASSLGGSGETQYF. Written as DNA, the CDR3 is TGTGCCAGCAGCTTAGGTGGGAGTGGTGAGACCCAGTACTTC.

This chain uses TRBV5-1 with TRBJ2-7, with D possibly being TRBD2 (6 bases). The germline V and J ends were trimmed by 4 bases and 0 bases, with 11 bases remaining between them. This CDR3 has 14 residues. CDR1 and CDR2 from the germline V gene are SGHRS and YFSETQ. Written as DNA, the CDR3 is TGCGCCAGCAGCCTGGGACTGTACTCCTACGAGCAGTACTTC. This gives the protein CASSLGLYSYEQYF.

The genes are TRBV9 and TRBJ2-3; the match to TRBD2 covers 8 bases. Germline loops: CDR1 SGDLS, CDR2 YYNGEE. With 4 bases clipped from V and 6 bases from J, the junction kept 7 bases outside the gene matches. The CDR3 sequence is 14 residues long. CDR3 nucleotides: TGTGCCAGCAGCTTGGGACTAGGGGTCGATACGCAGTATTTT. It specifies CASSLGLGVDTQYF.

The rearrangement links TRBV19 to TRBJ2-1; 9 nucleotides match TRBD2. This CDR3 has 14 amino acids. CDR1 LNHDA and CDR2 SQIVND come from the germline V gene (reference sequence). V lost 6 bases and J lost 4; bases outside the gene matches: 4. CDR3 sequence: CASRTSGLYNEQFF. CDR3 nucleotide sequence: TGTGCCAGTAGAACTAGCGGGCTTTACAATGAGCAGTTCTTC. Full variable domain (outside the CDR3, taken from reference TRBV19 and TRBJ2-1): DGGITQSPKYLFRKEGQNVTLSCEQNLNHDAMYWYRQDPGQGLRLIYYSQIVNDFQKGDIAEGYSVSREKKESFPLTVTSAQKNPTAFYLCASRTSGLYNEQFFGPGTRLTVL.

The chain is built from TRBV29-1 and TRBJ2-3, with 12 nucleotides matching TRBD2. V was clipped by 6 bases and J by 3 bases; unmatched bases: 7. Germline CDR1 and CDR2: SQVTM and ANQGSEA. CDR3 length: 15 residues. Written as DNA, the CDR3 is TGCAGCGTCAAGACTAGCGGGGGAGGGACAGATACGCAGTATTTT. As protein: CSVKTSGGGTDTQYF.

The CDR3 is CASVKGTLMETQYF. Written as DNA, the CDR3 is TGTGCCAGCGTTAAGGGGACTCTCATGGAGACCCAGTACTTC. The rearrangement uses TRBV2 and TRBJ2-5, with D possibly TRBD2 on 6 matching bases. CDR1 and CDR2 from the germline V gene are SNHLY and FYNNEI. The CDR3 loop spans 14 amino acids. V lost 8 bases and J 5 bases, leaving 18 bases between the germline ends. Filled out from reference TRBV2 and TRBJ2-5, the complete variable domain reads EPEVTQTPSHQVTQMGQEVILRCVPISNHLYFYWYRQILGQKVEFLVSFYNNEISEKSEIFDDQFSVERPDGSNFTLKIRSTKLEDSAMYFCASVKGTLMETQYFGPGTRLLVL.

This chain uses TRBV28 with TRBJ1-5; the D is unclear. V lost 5 bases, J lost 1 base, and 15 bases lay in between. Germline V lookup: CDR1 MDHEN, CDR2 SYDVKM. The CDR3 runs to 16 residues. The CDR3 nucleotides are TGTGCCAGCAGTACCTTGAGGGCTGGGAGCAATCAGCCCCAGCATTTT. Protein sequence: CASSTLRAGSNQPQHF.

The genes are TRBV5-4 and TRBJ2-3; tentatively, D is TRBD2 (8 bases). Germline V gene lookup returns CDR1 SGHNT and CDR2 YYREEE (reference sequence). This CDR3 is 16 amino acids long. Trimming removed 3 bases at V and 12 bases at J, with 26 bases between. The CDR3, as DNA: TGTGCCAGCAGCTCCCCTAGCGGGCCCAGGGGGGGGACTCAGTATTTT. Residues: CASSSPSGPRGGTQYF.

The chain is built from TRBV7-3 and TRBJ2-3, with a possible D match to TRBD2 (5 bases). The CDR3 has 15 amino acids. CDR1 is SGHTA, CDR2 FQGTGA, per germline. Trimming removed 0 bases from V and 2 bases from J, with 9 bases in between. DNA for the CDR3: TGTGCCAGCAGCTTAACCCCGGGGAACACAGATACGCAGTATTTT. As protein: CASSLTPGNTDTQYF.

The chain employs TRBV29-1 and TRBJ1-5; D ambiguous. Germline CDR1 SQVTM, CDR2 ANQGSEA. This CDR3 spans 13 amino acids. V lost 4 bases, J lost 0 bases, and 7 bases lay in between. CDR3 DNA sequence: TGCAGCGTTGGGTTCGGTAGCAATCAGCCCCAGCATTTT. It translates to CSVGFGSNQPQHF.

V is TRBV19 and J is TRBJ1-1; possibly TRBD1 for D (5 bases). The CDR3 loop spans 13 amino acids. Germline CDR1 LNHDA, CDR2 SQIVND (reference sequence). V was clipped by 5 bases and J by 1 base, with 8 bases between them. The CDR3 DNA reads as TGTGCCAGTAGTGTTCAGGGGAACACTGAAGCTTTCTTT. It specifies CASSVQGNTEAFF.

The gene calls are TRBV5-6 and TRBJ2-7; 11 bases map to TRBD2. With V trimmed by 2 bases and J by 3 bases, 7 bases remained unmatched. The V gene's germline CDR1 is SGHDT and CDR2 YYEEEE. The CDR3 is 16 amino acids. The chain's CDR3 is CASSLFVAGGGYEQYF. DNA for the CDR3: TGTGCCAGCAGCTTATTTGTAGCGGGAGGGGGCTACGAGCAGTACTTC.

V is TRBV7-2 and J is TRBJ2-7, with TRBD2 as a possible D gene (5 bases). Germline V gives CDR1 SGHTA, CDR2 FQGNSA. V gave up 5 bases and J gave up 2 bases, with 16 bases separating them. The CDR3 length is 15 residues. In DNA form, the CDR3 reads TGTGCCAGCAGCCCCAGCCGAGCGGCGGCCTACGAGCAGTACTTC. Translation: CASSPSRAAAYEQYF. Drawing the rest from reference TRBV7-2 and TRBJ2-7, the complete variable domain is GAGVSQSPSNKVTEKGKDVELRCDPISGHTALYWYRQSLGQGLEFLIYFQGNSAPDKSGLPSDRFSAERTGGSVSTLTIQRTQQEDSAVYLCASSPSRAAAYEQYFGPGTRLTVT.

This chain connects TRBV6-2 or TRBV6-3 to TRBJ1-1, with 7 bases aligning to TRBD1. V lost 6 bases to trimming and J lost 3 bases; unmatched junction nucleotides: 7. The CDR3 extends over 14 amino acids. Germline V CDR1 and CDR2: MNHEY, SVGEGT. CDR3 nucleotide sequence: TGTGCCAGCAGCGACAGGGTTGAGTACACTGAAGCTTTCTTT. This sequence encodes CASSDRVEYTEAFF.

Of note for this clone: The junction departs from germline at one end; a sequencing error may be responsible. V is TRBV7-7 and J is TRBJ2-5, with 7 bases that match TRBD1. This CDR3 contains 14 residues. The germline V gene has CDR1 SSHAT and CDR2 FNYEAQ (reference sequence). CDR3 DNA: TGTGCTAGCAGCTTAGGGACAGACCAAGAGACCCAGTACTTC. The encoded protein is CASSLGTDQETQYF.

The V and J genes are TRBV2 and TRBJ2-1; 10 bases match TRBD2. The CDR3 runs to 16 residues. V shed 6 bases and J 0 bases; nucleotides not matched to a gene: 5. Germline-derived CDR1 and CDR2 are SNHLY and FYNNEI. Written as DNA, the CDR3 is TGTGCCAGCAGAGCTAGCGGGAGAGGCTCCTACAATGAGCAGTTCTTC. It codes for CASRASGRGSYNEQFF.

V is TRBV7-3 and J is TRBJ2-2; 14 positions match TRBD2. The germline V gene has CDR1 SGHTA and CDR2 FQGTGA. The CDR3 has 16 residues. The V segment lost 2 bases and the J segment 7 bases; nucleotides outside the gene matches: 3. Here the CDR3 reads CASSLVGTSGSGELFF. In nucleotides, the CDR3 is TGTGCCAGCAGCTTAGTTGGGACTAGCGGGAGCGGGGAGCTGTTTTTT.

This clone was counted once. The chain combines TRBV7-9 with TRBJ1-1; D remains unclear. The V gene lost 5 bases and the J gene lost 0 bases, with 16 bases spanning the gap. CDR1 is SEHNR and CDR2 is FQNEAQ in the germline V gene (reference sequence). The CDR3 runs 16 residues. In DNA form, the CDR3 reads TGTGCCAGCAGCCCGCCCCCCCCCTCAGTGAACACTGAAGCTTTCTTT. Protein: CASSPPPPSVNTEAFF.

For the CDR3, the DNA is TGTGCCAGCAGCAAACAGGGGTCGACTAATGAAAAACTGTTTTTT. It codes for CASSKQGSTNEKLFF. J is TRBJ1-4 and V is TRBV9; TRBD1 matches 7 bases. CDR3 size: 15 residues. CDR1 is SGDLS and CDR2 is YYNGEE in the germline V gene. V shed 4 bases, J shed 2 bases, and the junction held 5 bases outside the gene matches.